The 26 T cell receptor beta chains below come from one sample, sequenced in a study of blood T cells in healthy people across ages. With a J-beta primer mix and a sample-barcoded 5' primer, a second PCR ran about 7 to 12 cycles. TCRdb used MiXCR to reprocess the 5' RACE reads, holding one entry per CDR3 protein. The sample includes about 1,500,000 distinct CDR3 sequences, 42% seen only once; the top ten take less than 8%. Sequencing was done on a sample of blood. All receptors derive from a woman aged 18-29 years in good health.

This clonotype was seen only a few times. The V gene is TRBV20-1, the J gene TRBJ2-3; TRBD2 matches at 9 bases. Germline V CDR1 and CDR2: DFQATT, SNEGSKA (reference sequence). The junction had 13 bases not matched to a gene; V was cut back by 6 bases and J by 6 bases. The CDR3 has 15 residues. In nucleotides, the CDR3 is TGCAGTGCCCGGCGGCTAGCGGGGATTGTGGATACGCAGTATTTT. Protein product: CSARRLAGIVDTQYF.

A few counts support this clonotype. The rearrangement links TRBV5-1 to TRBJ2-7; a weak D match, TRBD2 (6 bases). Germline CDR1 SGHRS, CDR2 YFSETQ. The CDR3 extends over 13 amino acids. V was trimmed by 4 bases and J by 4 bases, leaving 12 bases between them. CDR3 loop: CASSRAEGYEQYF. CDR3 in DNA: TGCGCCAGCAGCCGGGCGGAGGGATACGAGCAGTACTTC.

Many counts were recorded for this clonotype. Here the CDR3 DNA reads TGTGCCAGCAGCCAAGATAGGGTAGAATACGAGCAGTACTTC. Translating it yields CASSQDRVEYEQYF. This chain uses TRBV3-1 with TRBJ2-7; D gene unclear. Per germline, CDR1 LGHDT and CDR2 YNNKEL (reference sequence). The CDR3 contains 14 residues. The V gene lost 0 bases and the J gene lost 4 bases, with 10 bases spanning the gap.

This rearrangement joins TRBV7-2 to TRBJ1-3, with 7 bases lining up with TRBD1. V lost 6 bases and J lost 3; bases outside the gene matches: 5. CDR1 is SGHTA, CDR2 FQGNSA, per germline. This CDR3 has 14 amino acids. The CDR3 loop reads CASRPTGSGNTIYF. In DNA, the CDR3 is TGTGCCAGCAGACCGACAGGGAGTGGAAACACCATATATTTT.

The CDR3 loop is CASSQTGKSYGYTF. In nucleotides, the CDR3 is TGTGCCAGCAGCCAAACAGGGAAATCATATGGCTACACCTTC. The V call is TRBV5-8, the J call TRBJ1-2; tentative D call: TRBD1 (6 bases). CDR1 is SGHTS, CDR2 YDEGEE, per germline. The V end was cut by 4 bases, the J end by 5 bases, with 15 bases between. This CDR3 contains 14 residues.

The rearrangement joins TRBV20-1 to TRBJ2-3; 10 bases map to TRBD1. The CDR3 loop spans 13 amino acids. The trim removed 6 bases at V and 4 bases at J, leaving 4 bases unmatched. Looked up from germline, CDR1 is DFQATT and CDR2 is SNEGSKA (reference sequence). CDR3: CSAEDRGSDTQYF. DNA for the CDR3: TGCAGTGCAGAGGACAGGGGGTCAGATACGCAGTATTTT.

This chain links TRBV7-2 with TRBJ1-1, with D hard to call. This CDR3 contains 15 residues. Germline V gene data show CDR1 as SGHTA and CDR2 as FQGNSA. V shed 0 bases and J shed 0 bases, with 8 bases lying between them. The CDR3 region is CASSLASNLNTEAFF. CDR3 bases: TGTGCCAGCAGCTTAGCCAGCAATTTGAACACTGAAGCTTTCTTT. Supplemented by reference TRBV7-2 and TRBJ1-1, the full variable domain reads GAGVSQSPSNKVTEKGKDVELRCDPISGHTALYWYRQSLGQGLEFLIYFQGNSAPDKSGLPSDRFSAERTGGSVSTLTIQRTQQEDSAVYLCASSLASNLNTEAFFGQGTRLTVV.

V usage is TRBV6-1 and J usage is TRBJ2-5; maybe TRBD2 (6 bases). The J call may be faulty, since TRBJ2-7 better matches the DNA end. CDR1 MNHNS and CDR2 SASEGT come from the germline V gene. This CDR3 region has 14 residues. Here the CDR3 reads CASSRDWSTYEQYF. DNA for the CDR3: TGTGCCAGCAGCCGGGACTGGAGTACCTACGAGCAGTACTTC.

This clonotype was seen only a few times. The rearrangement joins TRBV20-1 to TRBJ1-5; D remains ambiguous. Trimming pared 0 bases from V and 7 bases from J, leaving 10 bases between. Germline lookup yields CDR1 DFQATT and CDR2 SNEGSKA (reference sequence). The CDR3 contains 13 residues. The CDR3 nucleotides are TGCAGTGCTAGAGAGCGCGGGGTCCAGCCCCAGCATTTT. Its protein is CSARERGVQPQHF.

This clonotype was seen more than once but under ten times. The CDR3 region has the DNA TGTGCCAGCAGTCCCGGGGACCGACCCTACAATGAGCAGTACTTC. This sequence encodes CASSPGDRPYNEQYF. V and J are TRBV6-2 or TRBV6-3 and TRBJ2-5, with D possibly called TRBD1 or TRBD2 (5 bases each). Germline assignment: CDR1 MNHEY and CDR2 SVGEGT. The CDR3 is 15 residues long. Trimming cost V 5 bases and J 11 bases, with 24 bases left between them.

The gene calls are TRBV20-1 and TRBJ1-2; 8 bases fit TRBD1. The V gene's germline CDR1 is DFQATT and CDR2 SNEGSKA (reference sequence). CDR3 length equals 14 residues. With 3 bases clipped from V and 6 bases from J, the junction kept 9 bases outside the gene matches. Here the CDR3 reads CSARGWTGKDGYTF. The CDR3 DNA follows: TGCAGTGCTAGGGGCTGGACAGGGAAGGATGGCTACACCTTC.

This clonotype was observed a handful of times. The chain recombines TRBV18 with TRBJ2-5; D gene uncertain. With 0 bases removed from V and 1 base from J, the gap between germline ends came to 9 bases. Germline values: CDR1 KGHSH, CDR2 LQKENI. The CDR3 is 15 amino acids. The CDR3, as DNA: TGTGCCAGCTCACCACCTAACCACAGCCAAGAGACCCAGTACTTC. It translates to CASSPPNHSQETQYF.

The chain uses TRBV6-1 and TRBJ1-2; 11 positions agree with TRBD1. This CDR3 region has 17 residues. Germline CDR1 is MNHNS and CDR2 is SASEGT. V was pared by 6 bases and J by 8 bases, with 17 bases of the junction left unmatched. Here the CDR3 DNA reads TGTGCCAGCAGCCTAGAGGGGACCCTGGACAGGGGGCTCGGCTACACCTTC. Translating it yields CASSLEGTLDRGLGYTF.

V gene TRBV28 combines with J gene TRBJ2-3; a possible D gene is TRBD1 (6 bases). Looked up from germline, CDR1 is MDHEN and CDR2 is SYDVKM. The V and J ends lost 6 bases and 4 bases respectively, with 23 bases between them. This CDR3 has 17 residues. Here the CDR3 reads CASSPNTLRDTPDTQYF. CDR3 nucleotides: TGTGCCAGCAGCCCAAACACTCTCCGGGACACTCCAGATACGCAGTATTTT.

For this clonotype: One junction end disagrees with the germline gene, perhaps due to a read error. The J gene is TRBJ2-5, the V gene TRBV7-7; 9 nucleotides agree with TRBD1. CDR1 SSHAT and CDR2 FNYEAQ come from the germline V gene (reference sequence). The CDR3 totals 15 residues. The CDR3 reads CASSRGTGIQETQYF. In nucleotides, the CDR3 is TGTGCTAGCAGCCGCGGGACAGGGATACAAGAGACCCAGTACTTC.

The chain employs TRBV29-1 and TRBJ2-7; TRBD1 matches at 9 bases. Per the germline V gene, CDR1 is SQVTM and CDR2 is ANQGSEA. The V and J ends lost 3 bases and 2 bases, in that order; junction bases with no gene match: 8. This CDR3 is 15 amino acids long. CDR3 loop: CSVEGPGQGPYEQYF. CDR3 nucleotides: TGCAGCGTTGAGGGCCCGGGACAGGGCCCCTACGAGCAGTACTTC.

Remarks on this clonotype: The germline gene is not matched at one end of the junction; a read error may be the cause. The CDR3 DNA reads TGTGCCTGCAGCCAAGACTTTGGAGCCTACGAGCAGTACTTC. This gives the protein CACSQDFGAYEQYF. The rearrangement joins TRBV4-2 to TRBJ2-7; the D is unclear. Germline V lookup: CDR1 LGHNA, CDR2 YNFKEQ. The CDR3 contains 14 residues.

In this sample, this clonotype turned up a few times. This sequence joins TRBV20-1 and TRBJ2-3; D is perhaps TRBD1 or TRBD2 (5 bases each). Deletions cut 3 bases from V and 4 bases from J, with 20 bases between. This CDR3 is built from 16 residues. Germline-derived CDR1 and CDR2 are DFQATT and SNEGSKA (reference sequence). The CDR3 coding sequence is TGCAGTGCTAGGGGGCTTTCGGGGTCGGTCGCAGATACGCAGTATTTT. Its protein product is CSARGLSGSVADTQYF.

This sequence joins TRBV7-3 and TRBJ2-4; D is possibly TRBD2 (5 bases). V was shortened by 2 bases and J by 13 bases, with 15 bases between the two germline ends. In germline, CDR1 is SGHTA, CDR2 FQGTGA. The CDR3 spans 13 residues. The CDR3 protein is CASSLGLADKQYF. The CDR3 nucleotides are TGTGCCAGCAGCTTAGGGCTAGCAGACAAGCAGTACTTC.

This chain links TRBV25-1 with TRBJ2-7, with D possibly TRBD2 on 6 matching bases. The ends were cut back, 3 bases at V and 2 bases at J, with 14 bases in the middle. Germline lookup yields CDR1 MGHDK and CDR2 SYGVNS. This CDR3 region has 15 residues. CDR3 in DNA: TGTGCCAGCAGTGATATTGGCGGGACCACCTACGAGCAGTACTTC. Amino acid sequence: CASSDIGGTTYEQYF.

The gene calls are TRBV20-1 and TRBJ1-2; D might be TRBD1 (6 bases). CDR3 length equals 15 residues. Trimming took 0 bases from V and 0 from J, leaving 11 bases between them. In germline, CDR1 is DFQATT, CDR2 SNEGSKA (reference sequence). The CDR3, as DNA: TGCAGTGCTAGAGATCCAGACAGGCCTAACTATGGCTACACCTTC. Its translation is CSARDPDRPNYGYTF.

The chain uses TRBV6-5 and TRBJ2-5, with 7 bases identical to TRBD2. This CDR3 is built from 14 residues. CDR1 is MNHEY, CDR2 SVGAGI, per germline. Trimming removed 5 bases from V and 5 bases from J; junction bases left unmatched: 8. The CDR3 DNA reads as TGTGCCAGCAGTGCCCGGGACTACCCCGAGACCCAGTACTTC. Protein product: CASSARDYPETQYF.

V and J are TRBV5-1 and TRBJ1-1; D is uncertain. CDR3 length equals 15 residues. The ends were cut back, 0 bases at V and 9 bases at J, with 18 bases in the middle. Germline V gives CDR1 SGHRS, CDR2 YFSETQ. CDR3 sequence: CASSLELRGPRQAFF. In DNA form, the CDR3 reads TGCGCCAGCAGCTTGGAACTCCGAGGGCCGAGACAAGCTTTCTTT.

J is TRBJ2-5 and V is TRBV5-1; D may match TRBD1 or TRBD2 (5 bases each). The CDR3 sequence is 15 residues long. V lost 0 bases and J 1 base, leaving 10 bases between the germline ends. Germline V gives CDR1 SGHRS, CDR2 YFSETQ. In DNA, the CDR3 is TGCGCCAGCAGCTTGGACCCGGGGCCCCAAGAGACCCAGTACTTC. Translating it yields CASSLDPGPQETQYF.

Ten or more counts support this clonotype. The chain has TRBV18 and TRBJ2-7; D remains ambiguous. The CDR3 consists of 11 residues. CDR1 and CDR2 from the germline V gene are KGHSH and LQKENI. Between the trimmed V and J ends, which lost 8 bases and 5 bases, there was a span of 10 bases. CDR3 bases: TGTGCCAGCAGTCCCAGCCACGAGCAGTACTTC. This sequence encodes CASSPSHEQYF.

A few counts support this clonotype. The CDR3 spells CASSPGLAGMYSSYEQYF. For the CDR3, the DNA is TGTGCCAGCAGCCCGGGACTAGCGGGGATGTACAGCTCCTACGAGCAGTACTTC. This sequence joins TRBV7-2 and TRBJ2-7, with 13 nucleotides matching TRBD2. The germline V gene encodes CDR1 SGHTA and CDR2 FQGNSA. V lost 5 bases, J lost 0 bases, and 10 bases stayed unmatched. The CDR3 covers 18 residues.